The 25 T cell receptor beta chains reported below all come from one sample, sequenced in a study of molecular identifiers for immune sequencing clone quantification. TCRdb redid the calling of the PCR reads with MiXCR, one entry per CDR3 protein. The table records about half a million distinct CDR3 sequences, around a fifth of them present only once. Sequencing input: naive CD8+ T cells from blood, with Jurkat cell RNA spiked in. Described subset: FACS-sorted CD8+CD4-CCR7+CD45RA+ naive T cells. These receptor sequences come from a human donor in good health. Some libraries in this study had Jurkat cell RNA spiked in.

This clonotype has a count of ten or more. This chain connects TRBV7-9 to TRBJ2-2; the D is unclear. CDR1 and CDR2 (germline): SEHNR, FQNEAQ (reference sequence). The CDR3 contains 14 residues. V was cut by 0 bases and J by 5 bases, with 7 bases left in between. CDR3 protein: CASSLAPWTGELFF. The DNA for the CDR3 is TGTGCCAGCAGCTTAGCTCCTTGGACCGGGGAGCTGTTTTTT.

This clonotype was seen a few times. The chain links TRBV7-2 to TRBJ2-2; unclear D gene. From germline, CDR1 is SGHTA and CDR2 FQGNSA. Between the trimmed V and J ends, which lost 5 bases and 6 bases, there was a span of 16 bases. The CDR3 loop spans 15 amino acids. CDR3 nucleotide sequence: TGTGCCAGCAGCCCCCGACTCACCCGCCCCGGGGAGCTGTTTTTT. Encoded protein: CASSPRLTRPGELFF.

This rearrangement joins TRBV7-2 to TRBJ1-1, with 10 bases identical to TRBD1. Germline CDR1 SGHTA, CDR2 FQGNSA. There are 15 residues in the CDR3. The trim removed 5 bases at V and 1 base at J, leaving 4 bases unmatched. The CDR3 spells CASSPRTGGNTEAFF. The CDR3 DNA follows: TGTGCCAGCAGCCCTAGGACAGGGGGGAACACTGAAGCTTTCTTT.

Of note for this clonotype: This may come from a read error, since a much larger clone is one base off. V is TRBV28 and J is TRBJ1-3, with 10 bases identical to TRBD1. V was clipped by 6 bases and J by 1 base; unmatched bases: 15. In germline, CDR1 is MDHEN, CDR2 SYDVKM. CDR3 length: 19 amino acids. CDR3 loop: CASSPLNNRDRGSGNTIYF. The CDR3 bases are TGTGCCAGCAGCCCACTTAATAACCGGGACAGGGGATCTGGAAACACCATATATTTT.

This clonotype has at least ten counts. The chain employs TRBV12-3 or TRBV12-4 and TRBJ2-1; 9 bases agree with TRBD2. V trimming: 5 bases; J trimming: 5 bases; junction bases outside the gene matches: 10. This CDR3 is 16 amino acids long. In DNA form, the CDR3 reads TGTGCCAGCAGTCCAAAGAGGGTAGCGGGGGACAATGAGCAGTTCTTC. Protein sequence: CASSPKRVAGDNEQFF.

At least ten counts were recorded for this clonotype. The genes are TRBV3-1 and TRBJ1-1; D is unclear. This CDR3 comprises 15 residues. The germline V gene has CDR1 LGHDT and CDR2 YNNKEL (reference sequence). Trimming took off 0 bases at V and 6 bases at J, with 14 bases between the two ends. CDR3 coding DNA: TGTGCCAGCAGCCAAGATCACGGAAGAGAAGCTGAAGCTTTCTTT. Encoded protein: CASSQDHGREAEAFF.

This clonotype occurred a few times. This chain links TRBV7-9 with TRBJ1-3; TRBD1 is a possible D gene (6 bases). The CDR3 loop spans 16 amino acids. Germline V gene sequence: CDR1 SEHNR, CDR2 FQNEAQ (reference sequence). Trimming removed 5 bases at V and 0 bases at J, with 14 bases between. CDR3 region: CASSPGTSNSGNTIYF. CDR3 DNA sequence: TGTGCCAGCAGCCCAGGGACATCGAACTCTGGAAACACCATATATTTT. Looking up the rest from reference TRBV7-9 and TRBJ1-3 gives the full variable domain: DTGVSQNPRHKITKRGQNVTFRCDPISEHNRLYWYRQTLGQGPEFLTYFQNEAQLEKSRLLSDRFSAERPKGSFSTLEIQRTEQGDSAMYLCASSPGTSNSGNTIYFGEGSWLTVV.

This clonotype has at least ten counts. The CDR3 nucleotides read TGTGCCAGTAGTGCCGGACAGCTCTTAGGCTACACCTTC. Protein: CASSAGQLLGYTF. The chain uses TRBV19 and TRBJ1-2, with a possible D match to TRBD1 (6 bases). The ends were cut back, 5 bases at V and 8 bases at J, with 15 bases in the middle. The CDR3 runs 13 residues. Germline values: CDR1 LNHDA, CDR2 SQIVND (reference sequence).

V usage is TRBV28 and J usage is TRBJ1-5; TRBD1 aligns across 7 bases. The CDR3 contains 14 residues. The junction had 10 bases not matched to a gene; V was cut back by 7 bases and J by 7 bases. Germline V gene sequence: CDR1 MDHEN, CDR2 SYDVKM. Here the CDR3 reads CASTEQGSRQPQHF. The CDR3 DNA sequence: TGTGCCAGCACCGAACAGGGGTCCCGGCAGCCCCAGCATTTT.

The V and J genes are TRBV6-1 and TRBJ1-5; 10 bases are a match to TRBD1. V gave up 7 bases and J gave up 2 bases; unmatched junction bases: 11. The CDR3 sequence is 17 residues long. Germline values: CDR1 MNHNS, CDR2 SASEGT. Here the CDR3 reads CASINNDRGLGNQPQHF. The CDR3 nucleotides are TGTGCCAGCATCAACAACGACAGGGGGCTAGGCAATCAGCCCCAGCATTTT.

This clonotype has ten or more counts. The rearrangement uses TRBV30 and TRBJ1-1; D might be TRBD1 (6 bases). Per the germline V gene, CDR1 is GTSNPN and CDR2 is SVGIG (reference sequence). The CDR3 runs to 12 residues. V lost 0 bases and J lost 10, with 12 bases in between. This CDR3 reads CAWSVARGRAFF. CDR3 in DNA: TGTGCCTGGAGTGTAGCCAGGGGTAGAGCTTTCTTT.

This clonotype appeared a few times. The V gene is TRBV7-9, the J gene TRBJ2-7, with TRBD2 matching 14 bases. Trimming cost V 5 bases and J 1 base; bases outside gene matches: 10. The CDR3 sequence is 18 residues long. Per germline, CDR1 SEHNR and CDR2 FQNEAQ (reference sequence). For the CDR3, the DNA is TGTGCCAGCAGCCCAGGGACTAGCGGGAGTATTGTGTCCTACGAGCAGTACTTC. The encoded protein is CASSPGTSGSIVSYEQYF.

V is TRBV6-2 or TRBV6-3 and J is TRBJ2-7, with TRBD2 matching over 14 bases. Trimming at V came to 2 bases and at J to 2 bases, leaving 2 bases not matched to a gene. Germline V lookup: CDR1 MNHEY, CDR2 SVGEGT. There are 16 residues in the CDR3. The chain's CDR3 is CASSYGTSGGPYEQYF. The CDR3 DNA is TGTGCCAGCAGTTACGGGACTAGCGGGGGACCCTACGAGCAGTACTTC.

Comment on this clonotype: Because the CDR3 is missing its conserved closing phenylalanine or tryptophan, this is likely a read error. This chain links TRBV6-2 or TRBV6-3 with TRBJ2-7; possible D gene TRBD1, 6 bases. The germline V gene has CDR1 MNHEY and CDR2 SVGEGT. Trimming took 4 bases from V and 3 from J, leaving 10 bases between them. The CDR3 has 13 amino acids. The DNA of the CDR3 is TGTGCCAGCAGTTCTCAGGGGAACTACGAGCAGTACCTC. The encoded protein is CASSSQGNYEQYL.

About this clonotype: The junction shows a germline mismatch at one end, possibly a read error. This rearrangement joins TRBV27 to TRBJ1-4; 7 bases line up with TRBD1. The CDR3 loop spans 15 amino acids. Germline V lookup: CDR1 MNHEY, CDR2 SMNVEV (reference sequence). CDR3 region: CAGSLFTGENEKLFF. The CDR3 nucleotides are TGTGCCGGCAGTTTATTTACAGGGGAAAATGAAAAACTGTTTTTT.

This clonotype was counted many times. CDR3 region: CASSVVGEDEQYF. The CDR3 nucleotides are TGTGCCAGCAGCGTAGTGGGGGAGGACGAGCAGTACTTC. V gene TRBV9 combines with J gene TRBJ2-7, with a possible D match to TRBD2 (6 bases). Per germline, CDR1 SGDLS and CDR2 YYNGEE. Trimming shortened V by 0 bases and J by 5 bases, and 9 bases separated the two germline ends. The CDR3 spans 13 residues.

This clonotype was counted ten times or more. The chain joins TRBV11-2 to TRBJ2-3; D is unresolved. The CDR3 consists of 12 residues. Germline V gives CDR1 SGHAT, CDR2 FQNNGV. With 1 base removed from V and 4 bases from J, the gap between germline ends came to 3 bases. CDR3 residues: CASSLVSDTQYF. As DNA, the CDR3 is TGTGCCAGCAGCTTAGTGTCAGATACGCAGTATTTT.

This clonotype turned up a few times. This chain connects TRBV28 to TRBJ2-7; D gene uncertain. The CDR3 has 12 residues. Trimming stripped 6 bases from V and 1 base from J, with 7 bases between. Per germline, CDR1 MDHEN and CDR2 SYDVKM. CDR3 protein: CASSMRSYEQYF. The CDR3 DNA is TGTGCCAGCAGCATGAGATCCTACGAGCAGTACTTC.

The sample holds a few counts of this clonotype. The V gene is TRBV6-2 or TRBV6-3, the J gene TRBJ2-5; 10 nucleotides match TRBD2. J was trimmed by 5 bases and V by 4 bases; bases with no gene match: 13. The germline CDR1 and CDR2 sequences are MNHEY and SVGEGT. CDR3 length equals 17 residues. In nucleotides, the CDR3 is TGTGCCAGCAGTTCTTTCCCGCGGCTAGCGGGGGTTGAGACCCAGTACTTC. This sequence encodes CASSSFPRLAGVETQYF.

This clonotype has at least ten counts. The chain is built from TRBV4-1 and TRBJ2-3; D might be TRBD1 (6 bases). CDR1 is MGHRA and CDR2 is YSYEKL in the germline V gene. CDR3 length: 15 amino acids. The V end was cut by 4 bases, the J end by 2 bases, with 13 bases between. CDR3: CASSPYRAFTDTQYF. CDR3 sequence (DNA): TGCGCCAGCAGCCCTTACAGGGCCTTCACAGATACGCAGTATTTT.

This clonotype turned up a few times. The junction departs from germline at one end; a sequencing error may be responsible. The V call is TRBV19, the J call TRBJ1-1; D unresolved. The CDR3 loop spans 14 amino acids. Germline lookup yields CDR1 LNHDA and CDR2 SQIVND (reference sequence). CDR3 loop: CASTISWAVTEAFF. CDR3 in DNA: TGTGCCAGTACTATAAGTTGGGCCGTGACTGAAGCTTTCTTT.

A note on this clonotype: A much larger clone lies one base from this, so it may be a read error. This chain links TRBV29-1 with TRBJ1-2; 7 bases match TRBD1. Germline V CDR1 and CDR2: SQVTM, ANQGSEA. This CDR3 comprises 13 residues. The CDR3, as DNA: TGCGGCGTTGAGTTACAGGGGAACTATGGCTACACCTTC. It is translated as CGVELQGNYGYTF.

This clonotype was observed a few times. The CDR3 nucleotides are TGTGCCAGCAGTCGGGACTCCTCGAACACCGGGGAGCTGTTTTTT. Translated: CASSRDSSNTGELFF. The chain links TRBV12-3 or TRBV12-4 to TRBJ2-2, with a tentative D call TRBD2 (6 bases). Trimming removed 5 bases at V and 0 bases at J, with 10 bases between. The length of the CDR3 is 15 residues.

CDR3 in DNA: TGTGCCAGCAGCTCTACAAGGACGTCTAACTATGGCTACACCTTC. It is translated as CASSSTRTSNYGYTF. J is TRBJ1-2 and V is TRBV7-9, with D unresolved. The V gene's germline CDR1 is SEHNR and CDR2 FQNEAQ (reference sequence). This CDR3 is 15 amino acids long. The ends were cut back, 4 bases at V and 0 bases at J, with 12 bases in the middle.

This clonotype was detected ten times or more. This chain connects TRBV20-1 to TRBJ2-7; D call uncertain. Trimming stripped 0 bases from V and 2 bases from J, with 11 bases between. CDR1 and CDR2 from the germline V gene are DFQATT and SNEGSKA (reference sequence). The CDR3 loop spans 14 amino acids. The CDR3 sequence is CSARDLTRTYEQYF. As DNA, the CDR3 is TGCAGTGCTAGAGATCTGACTCGAACCTACGAGCAGTACTTC.